The clone carrying this T cell receptor (beta chain) was counted ten times or more. Its antigen is unknown. MiXCR was run by TCRdb on the multiplex PCR reads, yielding one entry per CDR3 protein. The sample holds around 43,000 distinct CDR3 sequences, 23% seen once. The data derive from a study of breast tumors, draining lymph nodes, adjacent tissues. The study, taken as a whole, reports: Data fit most tumor T cells coming from lymph node, expanding in tumor. Luminal-like breast cancer showed significantly greater tumor-nontumor repertoire similarity than basal-like breast cancer did.

CDR3 length equals 14 residues. Per the germline V gene, CDR1 is DFQATT and CDR2 is SNEGSKA (reference sequence). The germline V and J ends were trimmed by 1 base and 5 bases, with 12 bases remaining between them. The material sequenced was breast tumor tissue. The TCR sequence derives from a female donor with breast cancer. Some clones in this sample may be carry-over from other donors' samples. This rearrangement joins TRBV20-1 to TRBJ1-5, with D possibly TRBD1 on 6 matching bases. The CDR3 here is CSARAGQRDQPQHF. CDR3 nucleotides: TGCAGTGCTAGAGCCGGACAGCGCGATCAGCCCCAGCATTTT.